One and the same sample provided the 13 T cell receptor beta chains below, sequenced in a study of beta chain features in type 1 diabetes. Study outcomes and limitations: Shortening of TCRB CDR3s, moderate but significant, appeared in all four CD4+ subsets of Type 1 diabetes patients.

These TCRs are of unknown antigen specificity. Since all of the isolated RNA was reverse transcribed, expressed TCRB transcripts were what got sequenced. Using immunoSEQ multiplex PCR, the repertoire was profiled, and TCRdb retains in-frame clones only, with some absent. The top ten clones hold 0.08% to 0.095% of a sample with some 240,000 clones, approximately 16% of them seen once. The sequenced material came from naive CD4+ T cells from blood. All receptors derive from a man younger than 40 with type 1 diabetes.

The gene calls are TRBV30 and TRBJ1-1; D gene ambiguous. Trimming pared 5 bases from V and 5 bases from J, leaving 9 bases between. Germline CDR1 is GTSNPN and CDR2 is SVGIG (reference sequence). The CDR3 is 11 amino acids. CDR3 amino acids: CAWGPGTEAFF. CDR3 coding DNA: TGTGCCTGGGGGCCGGGAACTGAAGCTTTCTTT.

This clone was seen only a few times. This chain links TRBV15 with TRBJ2-2; D gene ambiguous. Per the germline V gene, CDR1 is LNHNV and CDR2 is YYDKDF (reference sequence). CDR3 size: 14 residues. Trimming pared 8 bases from V and 3 bases from J, leaving 13 bases between. CDR3: CATSDRADTGELFF. In DNA, the CDR3 is TGTGCCACCTCGGACCGGGCGGACACCGGGGAGCTGTTTTTT.

This rearrangement joins TRBV4-3 to TRBJ2-5; TRBD2 matches 12 bases. The V and J ends lost 4 bases and 5 bases, in that order; junction bases with no gene match: 5. Germline V CDR1 and CDR2: LGHNA, YSLEER. This CDR3 region has 15 residues. Here the CDR3 reads CASSPWTSGTETQYF. In DNA, the CDR3 is TGCGCCAGCAGCCCCTGGACTAGCGGGACGGAGACCCAGTACTTC.

The chain joins TRBV4-1 to TRBJ1-1; D unresolved. Looked up from germline, CDR1 is MGHRA and CDR2 is YSYEKL. This CDR3 region has 14 residues. Trimming stripped 1 base from V and 6 bases from J, with 12 bases between. The CDR3 loop reads CASSQVDRGSEAFF. In DNA, the CDR3 is TGCGCCAGCAGCCAAGTAGATAGAGGATCTGAAGCTTTCTTT.

The rearrangement joins TRBV9 to TRBJ2-1, with D uncertain. CDR1 and CDR2 from the germline V gene are SGDLS and YYNGEE. This CDR3 is built from 13 residues. Trimming stripped 0 bases from V and 4 bases from J, with 5 bases between. The CDR3 coding sequence is TGTGCCAGCAGCGTAGAGGCTTACAATGAGCAGTTCTTC. Translated: CASSVEAYNEQFF.

The V and J genes are TRBV2 and TRBJ1-4; no reliable D call. The CDR3 runs to 13 residues. The V gene lost 7 bases and the J gene lost 6 bases, with 12 bases spanning the gap. Germline V gene data show CDR1 as SNHLY and CDR2 as FYNNEI. CDR3 coding DNA: TGTGCCAGCAATGGGGAGAGGGATGAAAAACTGTTTTTT. It specifies CASNGERDEKLFF.

The rearrangement uses TRBV21-1 and TRBJ1-5; the tabulated D call, TRBD1, remains unverified against the DNA. TRBV21-1 has pseudogene status. CDR3 length: 18 residues. CDR3: CASSTYRDTRSYNQPQHF. The CDR3 nucleotides read TGTGCCAGCAGCACATACCGGGACACCAGGTCTTACAATCAGCCCCAGCATTTT.

This rearrangement joins TRBV27 to TRBJ2-7, with TRBD2 matching over 8 bases. J lost 6 bases, V lost 2 bases, and 6 bases had no gene match. Germline CDR1 and CDR2: MNHEY and SMNVEV (reference sequence). The CDR3 consists of 14 residues. The CDR3 nucleotides are TGTGCCAGCAGTTTACCGGGAGGGCCTCGCGAGCAGTACTTC. This encodes CASSLPGGPREQYF.

This clone was picked up one time. The genes are TRBV5-6 and TRBJ2-1; 11 positions match TRBD2. Germline V CDR1 and CDR2: SGHDT, YYEEEE. The J segment lost 1 base and the V segment lost 4 bases, leaving 4 bases of the junction unmatched. This CDR3 is 16 amino acids long. CDR3 amino acids: CASSAPSGRSYNEQFF. The CDR3 bases are TGTGCCAGCAGCGCGCCTAGCGGGAGGTCCTACAATGAGCAGTTCTTC.

In this sample, this clone turned up a few times. The rearrangement joins TRBV28 to TRBJ2-5, with D possibly being TRBD1 or TRBD2 (5 bases each). Germline CDR1 and CDR2: MDHEN and SYDVKM. The CDR3 extends over 15 amino acids. Trimming took off 2 bases at V and 2 bases at J, with 12 bases between the two ends. CDR3 DNA sequence: TGTGCCAGCAGTTTACCCGGGACGGTACAAGAGACCCAGTACTTC. Translated, it gives CASSLPGTVQETQYF.

This clone was seen once. This rearrangement joins TRBV7-2 to TRBJ1-1, with D tentatively TRBD1 (6 bases). The CDR3 runs to 13 residues. Trimming stripped 1 base from V and 7 bases from J, with 10 bases between. Germline lookup yields CDR1 SGHTA and CDR2 FQGNSA. In nucleotides, the CDR3 is TGTGCCAGCAGCTTAGTGGGGGACAATGAAGCTTTCTTT. This encodes CASSLVGDNEAFF.

The chain carries TRBV18 and TRBJ1-1; D not certain. The V end was cut by 3 bases, the J end by 1 base, with 9 bases between. Germline CDR1 KGHSH, CDR2 LQKENI. This CDR3 region has 14 residues. This CDR3 is CASSPDGRNTEAFF. Here the CDR3 DNA reads TGTGCCAGCTCACCGGACGGGAGGAACACTGAAGCTTTCTTT. The whole variable domain, remainder taken from reference TRBV18 and TRBJ1-1, is NAGVMQNPRHLVRRRGQEARLRCSPMKGHSHVYWYRQLPEEGLKFMVYLQKENIIDESGMPKERFSAEFPKEGPSILRIQQVVRGDSAAYFCASSPDGRNTEAFFGQGTRLTVV.

The chain couples TRBV5-1 to TRBJ2-2; D gene uncertain. CDR3 size: 14 residues. Germline V CDR1 and CDR2: SGHRS, YFSETQ. V lost 4 bases and J lost 1, with 8 bases in between. As DNA, the CDR3 is TGCGCCAGCAGCACCGATCTGAACACCGGGGAGCTGTTTTTT. It yields the protein CASSTDLNTGELFF.